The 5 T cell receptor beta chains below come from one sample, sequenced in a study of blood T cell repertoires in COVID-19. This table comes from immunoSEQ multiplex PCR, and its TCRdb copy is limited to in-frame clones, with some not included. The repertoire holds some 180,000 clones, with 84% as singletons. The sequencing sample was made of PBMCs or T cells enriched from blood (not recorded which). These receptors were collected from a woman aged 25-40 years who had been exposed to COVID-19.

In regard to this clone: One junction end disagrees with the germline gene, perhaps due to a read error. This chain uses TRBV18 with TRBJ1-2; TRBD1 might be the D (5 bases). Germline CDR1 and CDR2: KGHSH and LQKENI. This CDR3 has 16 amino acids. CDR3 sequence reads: CANSPTQVDPGDGYTF. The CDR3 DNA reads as TGTGCCAACTCACCAACACAGGTAGACCCGGGCGATGGCTACACCTTC.

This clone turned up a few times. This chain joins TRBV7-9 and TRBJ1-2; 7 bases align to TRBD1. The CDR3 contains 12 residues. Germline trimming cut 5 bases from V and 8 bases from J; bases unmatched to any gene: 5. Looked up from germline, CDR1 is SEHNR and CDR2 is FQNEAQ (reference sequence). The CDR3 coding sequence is TGTGCCAGCAGCCATGACAGGGTGGGCTACACCTTC. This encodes CASSHDRVGYTF.

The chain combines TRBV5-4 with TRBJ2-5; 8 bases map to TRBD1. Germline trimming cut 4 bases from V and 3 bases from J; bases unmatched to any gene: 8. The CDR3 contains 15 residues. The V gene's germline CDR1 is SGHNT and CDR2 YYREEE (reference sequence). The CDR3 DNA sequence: TGTGCCAGCAGCCTTAGGACACAGGGGGAAGAGACCCAGTACTTC. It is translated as CASSLRTQGEETQYF. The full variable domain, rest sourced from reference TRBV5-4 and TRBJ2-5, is ETGVTQSPTHLIKTRGQQVTLRCSSQSGHNTVSWYQQALGQGPQFIFQYYREEENGRGNFPPRFSGLQFPNYSSELNVNALELDDSALYLCASSLRTQGEETQYFGPGTRLLVL.

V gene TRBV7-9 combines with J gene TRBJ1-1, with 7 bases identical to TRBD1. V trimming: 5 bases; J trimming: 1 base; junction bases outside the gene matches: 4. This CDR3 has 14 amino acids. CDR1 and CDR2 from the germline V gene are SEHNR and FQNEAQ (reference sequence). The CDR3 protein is CASSIWTGNTEAFF. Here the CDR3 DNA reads TGTGCCAGCAGCATATGGACAGGGAACACTGAAGCTTTCTTT. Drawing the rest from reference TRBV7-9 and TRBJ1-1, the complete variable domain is DTGVSQNPRHKITKRGQNVTFRCDPISEHNRLYWYRQTLGQGPEFLTYFQNEAQLEKSRLLSDRFSAERPKGSFSTLEIQRTEQGDSAMYLCASSIWTGNTEAFFGQGTRLTVV.

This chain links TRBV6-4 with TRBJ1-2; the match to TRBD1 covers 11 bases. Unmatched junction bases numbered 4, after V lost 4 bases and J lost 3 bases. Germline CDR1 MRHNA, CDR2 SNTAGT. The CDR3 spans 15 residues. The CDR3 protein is CASSVKGQGDYGYTF. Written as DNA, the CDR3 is TGTGCCAGCAGTGTTAAGGGACAGGGGGACTATGGCTACACCTTC.